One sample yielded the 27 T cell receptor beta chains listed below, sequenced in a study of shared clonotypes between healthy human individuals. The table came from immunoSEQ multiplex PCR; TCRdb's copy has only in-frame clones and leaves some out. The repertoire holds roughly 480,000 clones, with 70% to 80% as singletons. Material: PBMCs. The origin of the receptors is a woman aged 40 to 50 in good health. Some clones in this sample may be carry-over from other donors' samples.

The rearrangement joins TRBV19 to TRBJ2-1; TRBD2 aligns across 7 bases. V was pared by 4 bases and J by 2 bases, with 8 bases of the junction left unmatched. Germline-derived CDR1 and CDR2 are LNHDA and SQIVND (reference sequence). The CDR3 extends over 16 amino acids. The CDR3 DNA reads TGTGCCAGTAGTACCGGGACTACGGAACCCTACAATGAGCAGTTCTTC. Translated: CASSTGTTEPYNEQFF.

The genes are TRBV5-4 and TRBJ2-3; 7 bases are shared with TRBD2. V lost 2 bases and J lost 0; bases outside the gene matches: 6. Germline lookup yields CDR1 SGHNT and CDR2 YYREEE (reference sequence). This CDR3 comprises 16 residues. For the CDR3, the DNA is TGTGCCAGCAGCTTCCCTGGCGGGAGAAGCACAGATACGCAGTATTTT. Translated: CASSFPGGRSTDTQYF.

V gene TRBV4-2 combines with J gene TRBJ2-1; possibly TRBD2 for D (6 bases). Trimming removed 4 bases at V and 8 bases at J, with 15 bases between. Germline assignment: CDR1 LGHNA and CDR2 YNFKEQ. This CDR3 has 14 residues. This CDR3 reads CASSPSDGSYEQFF. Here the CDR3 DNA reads TGTGCCAGCAGCCCGTCGGACGGGAGTTATGAGCAGTTCTTC.

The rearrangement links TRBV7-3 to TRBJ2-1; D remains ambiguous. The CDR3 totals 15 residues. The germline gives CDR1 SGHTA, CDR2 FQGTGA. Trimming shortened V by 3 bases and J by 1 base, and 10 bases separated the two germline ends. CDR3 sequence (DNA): TGTGCCAGCAGCTTTCGCGGAGCGTCCTACAATGAGCAGTTCTTC. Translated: CASSFRGASYNEQFF.

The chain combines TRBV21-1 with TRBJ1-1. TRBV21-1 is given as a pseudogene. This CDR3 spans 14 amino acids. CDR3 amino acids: CASSPDSGNTEAFF. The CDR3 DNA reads TGTGCCAGCAGCCCTGATTCGGGAAACACTGAAGCTTTCTTT.

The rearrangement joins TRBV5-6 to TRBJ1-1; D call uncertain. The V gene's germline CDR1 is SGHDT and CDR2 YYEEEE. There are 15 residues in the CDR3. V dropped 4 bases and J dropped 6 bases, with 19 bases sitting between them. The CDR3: CASSTRHWSRSEAFF. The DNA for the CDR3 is TGTGCCAGCAGCACCAGACATTGGTCTAGGTCTGAAGCTTTCTTT.

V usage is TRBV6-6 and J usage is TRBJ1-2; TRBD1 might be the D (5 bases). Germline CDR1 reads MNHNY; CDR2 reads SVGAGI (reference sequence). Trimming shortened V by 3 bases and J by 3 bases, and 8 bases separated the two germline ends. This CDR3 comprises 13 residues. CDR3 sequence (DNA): TGTGCCAGCAGTTATGGCAGGGACTATGGCTACACCTTC. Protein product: CASSYGRDYGYTF.

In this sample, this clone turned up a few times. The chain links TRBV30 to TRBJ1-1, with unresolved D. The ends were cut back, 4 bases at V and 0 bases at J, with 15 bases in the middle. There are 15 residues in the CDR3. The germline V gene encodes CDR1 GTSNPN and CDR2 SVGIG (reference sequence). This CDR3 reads CAWTRTARMNTEAFF. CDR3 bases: TGTGCCTGGACTAGGACCGCCCGCATGAACACTGAAGCTTTCTTT.

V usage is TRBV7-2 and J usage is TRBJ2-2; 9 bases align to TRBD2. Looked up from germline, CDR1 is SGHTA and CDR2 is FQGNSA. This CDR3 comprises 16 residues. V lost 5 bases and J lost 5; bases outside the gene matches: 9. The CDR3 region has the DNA TGTGCCAGCAGCCAAAAAGTTACTAGCGGGACCGGGGAGCTGTTTTTT. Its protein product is CASSQKVTSGTGELFF.

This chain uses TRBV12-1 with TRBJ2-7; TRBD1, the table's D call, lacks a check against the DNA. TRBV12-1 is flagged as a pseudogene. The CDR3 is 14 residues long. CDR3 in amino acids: CASSIPAQGARQYF. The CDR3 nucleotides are TGTGCCAGCAGCATACCAGCTCAGGGGGCTAGGCAGTACTTC.

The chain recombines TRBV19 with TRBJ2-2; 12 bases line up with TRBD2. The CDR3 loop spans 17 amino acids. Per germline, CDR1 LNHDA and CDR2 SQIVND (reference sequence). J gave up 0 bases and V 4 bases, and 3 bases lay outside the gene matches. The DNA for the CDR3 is TGTGCCAGTAGTAGACTAGCGGGAGATTCGAACACCGGGGAGCTGTTTTTT. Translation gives CASSRLAGDSNTGELFF.

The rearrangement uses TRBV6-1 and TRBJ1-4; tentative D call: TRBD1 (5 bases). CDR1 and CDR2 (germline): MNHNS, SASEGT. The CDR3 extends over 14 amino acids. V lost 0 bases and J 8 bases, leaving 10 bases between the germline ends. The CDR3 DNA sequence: TGTGCCAGCAGTGAAGCGGGGGTCGGCGAAAAACTGTTTTTT. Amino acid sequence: CASSEAGVGEKLFF.

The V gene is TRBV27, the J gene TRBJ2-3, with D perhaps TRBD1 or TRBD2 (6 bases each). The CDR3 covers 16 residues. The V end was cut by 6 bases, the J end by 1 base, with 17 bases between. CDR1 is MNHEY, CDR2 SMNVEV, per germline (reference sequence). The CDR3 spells CASSLGGTYGTDTQYF. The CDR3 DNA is TGTGCCAGCAGCCTAGGGGGGACTTATGGCACAGATACGCAGTATTTT.

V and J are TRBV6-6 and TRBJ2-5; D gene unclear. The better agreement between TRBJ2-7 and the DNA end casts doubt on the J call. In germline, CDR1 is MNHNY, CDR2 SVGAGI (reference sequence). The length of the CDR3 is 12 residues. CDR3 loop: CASSPNQYEQYF. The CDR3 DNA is TGTGCCAGCAGTCCCAACCAATACGAGCAGTACTTC.

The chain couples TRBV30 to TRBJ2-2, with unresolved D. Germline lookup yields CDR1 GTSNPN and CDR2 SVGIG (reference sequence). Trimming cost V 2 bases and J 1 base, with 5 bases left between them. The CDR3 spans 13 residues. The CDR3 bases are TGTGCCTGGAGTCAGGTGAACACCGGGGAGCTGTTTTTT. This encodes CAWSQVNTGELFF.

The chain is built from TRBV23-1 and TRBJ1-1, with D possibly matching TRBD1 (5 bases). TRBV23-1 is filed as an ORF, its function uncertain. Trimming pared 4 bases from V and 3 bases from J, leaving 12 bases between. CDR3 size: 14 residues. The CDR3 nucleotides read TGCGCCAGCAGTCTTTCCCAGGGAGACACTGAAGCTTTCTTT. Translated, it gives CASSLSQGDTEAFF.

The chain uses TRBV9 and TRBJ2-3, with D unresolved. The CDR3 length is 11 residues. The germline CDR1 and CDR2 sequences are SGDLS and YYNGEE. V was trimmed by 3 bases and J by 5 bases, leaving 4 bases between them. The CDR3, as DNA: TGTGCCAGCAGCGCCGGAGATACGCAGTATTTT. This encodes CASSAGDTQYF.

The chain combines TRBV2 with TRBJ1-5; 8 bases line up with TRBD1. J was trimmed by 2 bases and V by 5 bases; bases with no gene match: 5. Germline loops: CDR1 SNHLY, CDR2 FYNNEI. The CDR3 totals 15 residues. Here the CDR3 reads CASSRDRGGNQPQHF. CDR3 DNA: TGTGCCAGCAGTAGAGACAGGGGTGGCAATCAGCCCCAGCATTTT.

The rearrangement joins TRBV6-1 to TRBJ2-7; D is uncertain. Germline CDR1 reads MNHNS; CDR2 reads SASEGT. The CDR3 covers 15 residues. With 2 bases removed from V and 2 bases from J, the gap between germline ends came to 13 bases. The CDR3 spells CASSEWAGRPYEQYF. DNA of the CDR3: TGTGCCAGCAGTGAATGGGCAGGTCGTCCCTACGAGCAGTACTTC.

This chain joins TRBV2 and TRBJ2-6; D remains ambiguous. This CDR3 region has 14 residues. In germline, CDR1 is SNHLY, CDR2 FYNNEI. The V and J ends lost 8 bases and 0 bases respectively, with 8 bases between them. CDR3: CASHPYSGANVLTF. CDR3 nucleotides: TGTGCCAGCCACCCGTACTCTGGGGCCAACGTCCTGACTTTC. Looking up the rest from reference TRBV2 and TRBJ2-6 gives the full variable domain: EPEVTQTPSHQVTQMGQEVILRCVPISNHLYFYWYRQILGQKVEFLVSFYNNEISEKSEIFDDQFSVERPDGSNFTLKIRSTKLEDSAMYFCASHPYSGANVLTFGAGSRLTVL.

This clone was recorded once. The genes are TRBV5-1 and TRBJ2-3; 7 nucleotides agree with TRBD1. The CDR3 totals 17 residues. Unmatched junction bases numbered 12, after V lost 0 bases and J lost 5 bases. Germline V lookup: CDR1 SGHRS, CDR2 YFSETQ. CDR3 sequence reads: CASSLVLQQGRGDTQYF. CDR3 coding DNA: TGCGCCAGCAGCTTGGTCCTTCAACAGGGGAGAGGAGATACGCAGTATTTT.

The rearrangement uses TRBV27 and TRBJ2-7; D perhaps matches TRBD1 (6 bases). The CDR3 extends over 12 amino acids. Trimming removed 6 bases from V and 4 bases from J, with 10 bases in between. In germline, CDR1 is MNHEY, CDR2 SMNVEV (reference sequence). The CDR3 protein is CASRATGYEQYF. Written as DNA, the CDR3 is TGTGCCAGCAGGGCGACAGGATACGAGCAGTACTTC.

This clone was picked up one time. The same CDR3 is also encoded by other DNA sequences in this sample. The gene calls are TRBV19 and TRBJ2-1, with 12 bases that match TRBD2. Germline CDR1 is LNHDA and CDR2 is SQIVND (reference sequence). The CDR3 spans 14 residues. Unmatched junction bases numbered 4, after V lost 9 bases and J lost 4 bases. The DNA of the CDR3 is TGTGCCAGCCGACTAGCGGGAGTGTACAATGAGCAGTTCTTC. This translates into CASRLAGVYNEQFF.

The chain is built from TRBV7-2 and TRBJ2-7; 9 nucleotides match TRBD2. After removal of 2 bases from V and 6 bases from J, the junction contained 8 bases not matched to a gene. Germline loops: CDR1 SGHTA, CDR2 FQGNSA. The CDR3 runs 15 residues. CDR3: CASSLSAGGPGEQYF. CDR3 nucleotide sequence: TGTGCCAGCAGCTTATCTGCGGGAGGGCCGGGCGAGCAGTACTTC.

The DNA for the CDR3 is TGTGCCATCAGTGAGACCGGACAGGGGGCGGGAGAGCAGTACTTC. Amino acid sequence: CAISETGQGAGEQYF. This chain connects TRBV10-3 to TRBJ2-7; 11 bases agree with TRBD1. Germline V gene sequence: CDR1 ENHRY, CDR2 SYGVKD. The CDR3 is 15 amino acids. Losses at the gene ends were 2 bases for V and 7 bases for J; bases not matched to a gene: 7.

Here the CDR3 DNA reads TGTGCCTGGAGTGAAATTGACAGAGGGAATCAGCCCCAGCATTTT. This translates into CAWSEIDRGNQPQHF. The chain uses TRBV30 and TRBJ1-5, with D perhaps matching TRBD1 (5 bases). Trimming left V 1 base short and J 4 bases short, with 14 bases between. This CDR3 spans 15 amino acids. Germline V lookup: CDR1 GTSNPN, CDR2 SVGIG (reference sequence).

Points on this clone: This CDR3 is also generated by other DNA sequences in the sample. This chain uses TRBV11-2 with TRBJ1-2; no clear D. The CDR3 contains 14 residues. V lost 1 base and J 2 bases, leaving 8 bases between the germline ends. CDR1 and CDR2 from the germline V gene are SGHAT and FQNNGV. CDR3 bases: TGTGCCAGCAGCTTAGGATTGGCGAACTATGGCTACACCTTC. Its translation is CASSLGLANYGYTF.